This T cell receptor (beta chain) was sequenced in a study of blood T cell repertoires in COVID-19. Germline V gene data show CDR1 as SEHNR and CDR2 as FQNEAQ (reference sequence). The CDR3 contains 15 residues. Trimming cost V 0 bases and J 6 bases; bases outside gene matches: 7. Sequenced by immunoSEQ multiplex PCR; TCRdb stores in-frame clones only, minus some. The data contain some 58,000 clones, about 87% of them seen just once; the ten biggest clones take up approximately 4%. Sequencing input: peripheral blood. The sequence was collected from a man aged 45-65 years with acute or convalescent COVID-19. The chain is built from TRBV7-9 and TRBJ2-7; TRBD1 agrees at 8 bases. The CDR3 here is CASSLAGTGSVEQYF. The CDR3 bases are TGTGCCAGCAGCTTAGCTGGGACAGGTTCTGTCGAGCAGTACTTC.